This entry lists 23 T cell receptor beta chains sequenced from one sample in a study of T cell responses to AZD1222 COVID-19 vaccine (dated by TCRdb to the early 2020s). Library generation was performed with the immunoSEQ multiplex PCR assay. The clones in this table, taken by TCRdb from immuneACCESS, are in-frame only. Not every clone is retained; where verified, under half of the shortfall comes from an unresolved V gene, and the cause of the rest is unknown. The sample yields roughly 150,000 clones; 85% to 95% were counted once. The ten largest clones capture around 4.7% of the sample. The sample's time point label is to be understood as: baseline before first vaccination. The source material was peripheral blood, sampled on day 0 of AZD1222 vaccination. These receptor sequences come from an adult in good health.

This rearrangement joins TRBV7-2 to TRBJ1-3; D is unresolved. The V end lost 1 base, the J end lost 0 bases, and 16 bases lay between the germline ends. The germline CDR1 and CDR2 sequences are SGHTA and FQGNSA. This CDR3 is built from 18 residues. The DNA for the CDR3 is TGTGCCAGCAGCTTAGAGGCCCGATCAACGCGCTCTGGAAACACCATATATTTT. It encodes CASSLEARSTRSGNTIYF.

This chain connects TRBV5-1 to TRBJ2-1, with D unresolved. Trimming removed 0 bases from V and 5 bases from J, with 12 bases in between. CDR3 size: 15 residues. From germline, CDR1 is SGHRS and CDR2 YFSETQ. CDR3 region: CASSLVRGRDNEQFF. CDR3 bases: TGCGCCAGCAGCTTGGTGAGAGGCCGGGACAATGAGCAGTTCTTC.

The V call is TRBV3-1 (or the pseudogene TRBV3-2), the J call TRBJ2-2; weak D call: TRBD1 (6 bases). This CDR3 has 13 amino acids. The V end was cut by 3 bases, the J end by 7 bases, with 9 bases between. Germline CDR1 LGHDT, CDR2 YNNKEL (reference sequence). The CDR3 nucleotides are TGTGCCAGCAGCCAGGGGGCGGGCGGGGAGCTGTTTTTT. Residues: CASSQGAGGELFF.

The chain uses TRBV19 and TRBJ2-3, with 11 bases identical to TRBD2. V trimming: 5 bases; J trimming: 2 bases; junction bases outside the gene matches: 6. This CDR3 is 16 amino acids long. Germline V gene sequence: CDR1 LNHDA, CDR2 SQIVND (reference sequence). This chain's CDR3 is CASSGTLAGATDTQYF. The CDR3 DNA reads TGTGCCAGTAGTGGAACACTAGCGGGGGCCACAGATACGCAGTATTTT.

The chain employs TRBV27 and TRBJ1-1; no firm D call. The CDR3 covers 14 residues. Trimming pared 0 bases from V and 6 bases from J, leaving 11 bases between. Germline lookup yields CDR1 MNHEY and CDR2 SMNVEV (reference sequence). The CDR3 coding sequence is TGTGCCAGCAGTTTATCCCAAGTGGGCGCTGAAGCTTTCTTT. It codes for CASSLSQVGAEAFF.

The chain is built from TRBV12-3 or TRBV12-4 and TRBJ1-1; no clear D. Between the trimmed V and J ends, which lost 7 bases and 4 bases, there was a span of 13 bases. The CDR3 is 13 amino acids. CDR3 loop: CASTRGDGTEAFF. The CDR3, as DNA: TGTGCCAGCACACGCGGGGATGGCACTGAAGCTTTCTTT.

Only one count was recorded for this clone. The chain combines TRBV7-2 with TRBJ2-7, with D perhaps TRBD1 (6 bases). Trimming removed 1 base from V and 3 bases from J, with 10 bases in between. CDR1 is SGHTA, CDR2 FQGNSA, per germline. The CDR3 extends over 14 amino acids. CDR3 amino acids: CASSLGGQVYEQYF. DNA of the CDR3: TGTGCCAGCAGCTTAGGGGGGCAGGTCTACGAGCAGTACTTC.

The J gene is TRBJ1-2, the V gene TRBV24-1; 9 bases match TRBD1. In germline, CDR1 is KGHDR, CDR2 SFDVKD. The CDR3 has 16 amino acids. Unmatched junction bases numbered 13, after V lost 5 bases and J lost 7 bases. CDR3 sequence reads: CATSGGPGQGITGYTF. Written as DNA, the CDR3 is TGTGCCACCAGTGGGGGGCCGGGACAGGGAATAACTGGCTACACCTTC.

The gene calls are TRBV21-1 and TRBJ2-7; the table's D call, TRBD1, was not checked against the DNA. TRBV21-1 represents a pseudogene. The CDR3 is 12 amino acids. The CDR3 sequence is CASSVQSDEQYF. CDR3 nucleotide sequence: TGTGCCAGCAGCGTACAATCCGACGAGCAGTACTTC.

This sequence joins TRBV6-2 or TRBV6-3 and TRBJ1-2; 8 nucleotides agree with TRBD1. The CDR3 is 13 amino acids. With V trimmed by 6 bases and J by 6 bases, 6 bases remained unmatched. The germline V gene encodes CDR1 MNHEY and CDR2 SVGEGT. This chain's CDR3 is CASSPSGGHGYTF. CDR3 coding DNA: TGTGCCAGCAGCCCCTCAGGGGGCCATGGCTACACCTTC.

This sequence joins TRBV10-3 and TRBJ1-1; no firm D call. The CDR3 has 13 residues. Trimming shortened V by 6 bases and J by 3 bases, and 11 bases separated the two germline ends. Germline CDR1 is ENHRY and CDR2 is SYGVKD. CDR3 amino acids: CAISPYGYTEAFF. The CDR3 DNA follows: TGTGCCATCAGCCCTTATGGCTACACTGAAGCTTTCTTT.

The chain carries TRBV7-2 and TRBJ2-7, with no clear D. Germline lookup yields CDR1 SGHTA and CDR2 FQGNSA. This CDR3 has 13 amino acids. Trimming left V 5 bases short and J 2 bases short, with 10 bases between. Here the CDR3 reads CASSATVAYEQYF. CDR3 in DNA: TGTGCCAGCAGCGCGACTGTGGCCTACGAGCAGTACTTC.

The CDR3 DNA reads as TGTGCCAGCAGGACAGGGGGCGCGGAGGAGACCCAGTACTTC. Its translation: CASRTGGAEETQYF. The chain joins TRBV6-6 to TRBJ2-5; 10 bases agree with TRBD1. The J segment lost 5 bases and the V segment lost 6 bases, leaving 6 bases of the junction unmatched. Germline V gives CDR1 MNHNY, CDR2 SVGAGI (reference sequence). This CDR3 spans 14 amino acids.

This chain joins TRBV11-3 and TRBJ2-2, with a possible D match to TRBD1 (6 bases). Trimming left V 3 bases short and J 1 base short, with 15 bases between. Germline CDR1 SGHNT, CDR2 YENEEA. The CDR3 has 17 residues. CDR3 sequence reads: CASSFSQGPKNTGELFF. DNA for the CDR3: TGTGCCAGCAGCTTCTCACAGGGACCAAAGAACACCGGGGAGCTGTTTTTT.

The V gene is TRBV4-3, the J gene TRBJ1-1, with D possibly matching TRBD1 (5 bases). V shed 3 bases and J shed 9 bases, with 11 bases lying between them. The CDR3 totals 12 residues. CDR1 is LGHNA, CDR2 YSLEER, per germline. CDR3 DNA sequence: TGCGCCAGCAGCCAGCGGGGGGATAAAGCTTTCTTT. Translation: CASSQRGDKAFF.

The chain carries TRBV25-1 and TRBJ1-1; D is undetermined. The CDR3 covers 13 residues. Germline-derived CDR1 and CDR2 are MGHDK and SYGVNS. The germline V and J ends were trimmed by 8 bases and 1 base, with 11 bases remaining between them. CDR3 sequence (DNA): TGTGCCAGCTCGGTGACTGGGAACACTGAAGCTTTCTTT. Protein product: CASSVTGNTEAFF. Together with reference TRBV25-1 and TRBJ1-1, the CDR3 gives the full variable domain: EADIYQTPRYLVIGTGKKITLECSQTMGHDKMYWYQQDPGMELHLIHYSYGVNSTEKGDLSSESTVSRIRTEHFPLTLESARPSHTSQYLCASSVTGNTEAFFGQGTRLTVV.

The chain couples TRBV29-1 to TRBJ1-2; TRBD1 might be the D (6 bases). The germline CDR1 and CDR2 sequences are SQVTM and ANQGSEA. The CDR3 contains 12 residues. V shed 5 bases and J shed 8 bases, with 15 bases lying between them. In DNA form, the CDR3 reads TGCAGCGTTACAGGGTTGGAAGGGGGCTACACCTTC. Translating gives CSVTGLEGGYTF.

V is TRBV4-2 and J is TRBJ2-1; D is tentatively TRBD1 or TRBD2 (5 bases each). The CDR3 has 15 residues. CDR1 is LGHNA and CDR2 is YNFKEQ in the germline V gene. Trimming left V 5 bases short and J 5 bases short, with 16 bases between. The CDR3 spells CASSSARDGNNEQFF. The CDR3 DNA reads TGTGCCAGCAGCTCAGCCAGGGACGGAAACAATGAGCAGTTCTTC.

This rearrangement joins TRBV30 to TRBJ2-5; 8 bases agree with TRBD2. Germline V lookup: CDR1 GTSNPN, CDR2 SVGIG (reference sequence). V lost 0 bases and J lost 4; bases outside the gene matches: 1. CDR3 length equals 13 residues. The CDR3 loop is CAWSVLAVETQYF. CDR3 bases: TGTGCCTGGAGTGTACTAGCGGTAGAGACCCAGTACTTC.

The chain joins TRBV4-3 to TRBJ1-4; unclear D gene. Germline V lookup: CDR1 LGHNA, CDR2 YSLEER. The CDR3 extends over 14 amino acids. V was clipped by 2 bases and J by 8 bases, with 12 bases between them. The CDR3 is CASSQQAMAEKLFF. As DNA, the CDR3 is TGCGCCAGCAGCCAACAAGCAATGGCGGAAAAACTGTTTTTT.

The genes are TRBV7-2 and TRBJ2-2, with D tentatively TRBD1 (6 bases). With 6 bases removed from V and 4 bases from J, the gap between germline ends came to 18 bases. The V gene's germline CDR1 is SGHTA and CDR2 FQGNSA. The CDR3 has 16 amino acids. CDR3 bases: TGTGCCAGCAGTCCGAGAAGGGGGATTCGCACCGGGGAGCTGTTTTTT. Translating it yields CASSPRRGIRTGELFF.

This clone was detected only once. V gene TRBV11-2 combines with J gene TRBJ2-3; 10 nucleotides line up with TRBD2. Trimming removed 1 base from V and 5 bases from J; junction bases left unmatched: 9. The V gene's germline CDR1 is SGHAT and CDR2 FQNNGV. The CDR3 length is 17 residues. CDR3 loop: CASSLAPAGGLKDTQYF. The CDR3 coding sequence is TGTGCCAGCAGCTTAGCCCCAGCGGGGGGGCTGAAAGATACGCAGTATTTT.

The chain employs TRBV6-1 and TRBJ2-6; D tentatively fits TRBD1 or TRBD2 (6 bases each). Per the germline V gene, CDR1 is MNHNS and CDR2 is SASEGT. The CDR3 extends over 18 amino acids. V lost 4 bases, J lost 2 bases, and 18 bases lay in between. CDR3 DNA sequence: TGTGCCAGCAGTGCCCTAACGGGGGCGAACCCTGGGGCCAACGTCCTGACTTTC. Translation: CASSALTGANPGANVLTF.